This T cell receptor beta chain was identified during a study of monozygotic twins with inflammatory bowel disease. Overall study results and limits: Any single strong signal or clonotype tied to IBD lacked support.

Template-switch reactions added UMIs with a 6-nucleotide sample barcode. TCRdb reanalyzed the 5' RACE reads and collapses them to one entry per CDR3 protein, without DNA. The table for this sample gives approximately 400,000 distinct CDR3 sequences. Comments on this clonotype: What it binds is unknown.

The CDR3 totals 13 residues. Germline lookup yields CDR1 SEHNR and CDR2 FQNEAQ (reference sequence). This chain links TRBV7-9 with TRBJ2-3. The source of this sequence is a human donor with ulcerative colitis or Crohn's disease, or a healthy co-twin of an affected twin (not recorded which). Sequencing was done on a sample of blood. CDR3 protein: CASSFWATDTQYF.